These T cell receptor beta chains were read from a single sample in a study of blood T cells in healthy people across ages. Each CDR3 protein gets one entry after TCRdb re-called the 5' RACE reads with MiXCR. Among roughly 700,000 distinct CDR3 sequences listed, 49% were seen once. The specimen sequenced was blood. The receptor source for this set is a woman aged 55 to 70 in good health. CDR3s include the opening cysteine and the closing phenylalanine or tryptophan. A D gene is named only where the DNA matches it firmly. Size values are once, few and many counts, or a class for expanded clones, and some rows have none.

J,D,V,size,DNA,CDR3
TRBJ2-1,TRBD2,TRBV7-9,.,TGTGCCAGCAGCTCCGGGCGGCTAGCGGGAGATCCGGGTGATTTGTTCTTC,CASSSGRLAGDPGDLFF
TRBJ2-5,TRBD2,TRBV14,.,TGTGCCAGCAGCCAAACTACGGGACTAGCTAGAGAGACCCAGTACTTC,CASSQTTGLARETQYF
TRBJ1-3,TRBD1,TRBV7-6,.,TGTGCCAGCAGCAAGACAGGGGGCGGTTTTGGAAACACCATATATTTT,CASSKTGGGFGNTIYF
TRBJ2-1,.,TRBV29-1,few,TGCAGCGTGTGGACAGGGGCGGGGGGTGAGCAGTTCTTC,CSVWTGAGGEQFF
TRBJ1-6,.,TRBV20-1,.,TGCAGTGCTAGAGATCCCGACAGAGAGTATAATTCACCCCTCCACTTT,CSARDPDREYNSPLHF
TRBJ2-5,TRBD1,TRBV18,.,TGTGCCAGCTCACTACAGACAGGGGTCAATGAGCAGTACTTC,CASSLQTGVNEQYF
TRBJ1-2,.,TRBV5-1,.,TGCGCCAGCAGCTTGGACAGGGAGAACTATGGCTACACCTTC,CASSLDRENYGYTF
TRBJ1-6,.,TRBV21-1,once,TGTGCCAGCAGCAAAGAACGGGGGGCTGGAGATTCACCCCTCCACTTT,CASSKERGAGDSPLHF
TRBJ2-7,.,TRBV29-1,.,TGCAGCGTTGGTGCGGGGTCCTACGAGCAGTACTTC,CSVGAGSYEQYF
TRBJ2-5,TRBD1,TRBV5-1,.,TGCGCCAGCAGACTCGGTGACAGGGGCCCCCAAGAGACCCAGTACTTC,CASRLGDRGPQETQYF
TRBJ1-1,.,TRBV9,.,TGTGCCAGCGGCGAGGGGGGATACACTGAAGCTTTCTTT,CASGEGGYTEAFF
TRBJ2-1,.,TRBV18,.,TGTGCCAGCTCACCGGAGGCCAGCTCCTACAATGAGCAGTTCTTC,CASSPEASSYNEQFF